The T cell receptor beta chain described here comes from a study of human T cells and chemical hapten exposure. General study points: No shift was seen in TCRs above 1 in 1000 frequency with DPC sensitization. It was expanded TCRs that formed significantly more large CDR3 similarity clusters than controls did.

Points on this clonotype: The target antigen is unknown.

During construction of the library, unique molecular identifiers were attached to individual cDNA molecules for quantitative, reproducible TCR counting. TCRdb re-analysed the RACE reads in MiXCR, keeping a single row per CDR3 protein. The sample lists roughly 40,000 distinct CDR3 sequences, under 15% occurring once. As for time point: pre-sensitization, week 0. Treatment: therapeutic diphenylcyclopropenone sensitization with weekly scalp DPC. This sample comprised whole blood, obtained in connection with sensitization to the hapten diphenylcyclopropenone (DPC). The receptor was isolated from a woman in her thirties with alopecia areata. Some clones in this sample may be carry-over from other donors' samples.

The CDR3, as DNA: TGCAGCGTTGGACGAGGAGATACGCAGTATTTT. Its protein is CSVGRGDTQYF. This chain joins TRBV29-1 and TRBJ2-3, with D unclear. V was clipped by 4 bases and J by 5 bases, with 7 bases between them. Germline V lookup: CDR1 SQVTM, CDR2 ANQGSEA. The CDR3 consists of 11 residues.